The clone carrying this T cell receptor beta chain was counted only a few times. The PCR ran on 60 Vbeta and 13 Jbeta primers. Generated by immunoSEQ multiplex PCR, the TCRdb table keeps only in-frame clones and is missing some. The sample shows approximately 61,000 clones, 75% to 85% of them seen only once. The record originates from a study of cytomegalovirus exposure and HLA in healthy donors. This CDR3 has 15 amino acids. V was pared by 4 bases and J by 5 bases, with 10 bases of the junction left unmatched. Germline V gives CDR1 SGHRS, CDR2 YFSETQ. Sequenced input: PBMCs. The TCR was taken from a man aged 45-60 years in good health and CMV-seropositive. The gene calls are TRBV5-1 and TRBJ2-5; 8 bases fit TRBD2. CDR3: CASSRRGGVGETQYF. In nucleotides, the CDR3 is TGCGCCAGCAGCCGACGGGGGGGTGTCGGCGAGACCCAGTACTTC. The whole variable domain, remainder taken from reference TRBV5-1 and TRBJ2-5, is KAGVTQTPRYLIKTRGQQVTLSCSPISGHRSVSWYQQTPGQGLQFLFEYFSETQRNKGNFPGRFSGRQFSNSRSEMNVSTLELGDSALYLCASSRRGGVGETQYFGPGTRLLVL.